The 15 T cell receptor beta chains in this list originate from one sample, sequenced in a study of control samples from healthy donors and cancer patients. Generated by immunoSEQ multiplex PCR, the TCRdb table keeps only in-frame clones and is missing some. The repertoire includes 25,000 to 35,000 clones, 91% of them detected once, and more than 10% sits in the top ten. Input material: PBMCs. Every receptor here comes from a middle-aged man with lung cancer.

The chain couples TRBV21-1 to TRBJ1-5. TRBV21-1 is a pseudogene segment. The CDR3 sequence is 12 residues long. The CDR3 loop reads CASRKGAVLGIF. The DNA of the CDR3 is TGTGCCAGCCGCAAAGGTGCAGTCTTAGGTATTTTT.

V is TRBV12-3 or TRBV12-4 and J is TRBJ2-5; the D is unclear. This CDR3 spans 13 amino acids. V lost 7 bases, J lost 5 bases, and 14 bases lay in between. In nucleotides, the CDR3 is TGTGCCAGCACCTTATGGGAAGGGGAGACCCAGTACTTC. Translating gives CASTLWEGETQYF.

V and J are TRBV4-3 and TRBJ2-7; D is possibly TRBD1 (6 bases). This CDR3 region has 14 residues. CDR1 is LGHNA, CDR2 YSLEER, per germline. Trimming removed 2 bases at V and 6 bases at J, with 14 bases between. In DNA, the CDR3 is TGCGCCAGCAGCCAACCCGCGACAGGATCCGAGCAGTACTTC. This translates into CASSQPATGSEQYF.

The V call is TRBV6-2 or TRBV6-3, the J call TRBJ2-1; D remains ambiguous. Trimming took off 6 bases at V and 0 bases at J, with 12 bases between the two ends. The CDR3 length is 15 residues. CDR1 MNHEY and CDR2 SVGEGT come from the germline V gene. In DNA, the CDR3 is TGTGCCAGCAGCCGCCTACAGAGCTCCTACAATGAGCAGTTCTTC. Protein sequence: CASSRLQSSYNEQFF.

V is TRBV19 and J is TRBJ2-7; 7 bases are a match to TRBD1. This CDR3 is 14 amino acids long. The J segment lost 2 bases and the V segment lost 5 bases, leaving 6 bases of the junction unmatched. The germline gives CDR1 LNHDA, CDR2 SQIVND (reference sequence). DNA for the CDR3: TGTGCCAGTAGTCCCGACAGGGAAGCCTACGAGCAGTACTTC. It codes for CASSPDREAYEQYF.

This clone appeared once. This rearrangement joins TRBV6-6 to TRBJ1-5, with 8 bases fitting TRBD1. CDR3 length equals 22 residues. Looked up from germline, CDR1 is MNHNY and CDR2 is SVGAGI (reference sequence). V shed 7 bases, J shed 0 bases, and the junction held 26 bases outside the gene matches. The DNA of the CDR3 is TGTGCCAGCAATCGAAGGAGGGGGACAGGTGGTTATCCCAGGGATAGCAATCAGCCCCAGCATTTT. This translates into CASNRRRGTGGYPRDSNQPQHF.

The CDR3 spells CASRPAGLRTDTQYF. The CDR3 coding sequence is TGTGCCAGCAGGCCCGCCGGCCTCCGCACAGATACGCAGTATTTT. The V and J genes are TRBV7-6 and TRBJ2-3, with no clear D. Per the germline V gene, CDR1 is SGHVS and CDR2 is FNYEAQ. The CDR3 loop spans 15 amino acids. The ends were cut back, 6 bases at V and 1 base at J, with 14 bases in the middle.

J is TRBJ2-2 and V is TRBV7-9, with D tentatively TRBD1 (7 bases). The CDR3 contains 17 residues. Trimming pared 3 bases from V and 2 bases from J, leaving 16 bases between. In germline, CDR1 is SEHNR, CDR2 FQNEAQ (reference sequence). CDR3 residues: CASSFPTGRTNTGELFF. The CDR3 coding sequence is TGTGCCAGCAGCTTCCCGACAGGGAGGACCAACACCGGGGAGCTGTTTTTT. Looking up the rest from reference TRBV7-9 and TRBJ2-2 gives the full variable domain: DTGVSQNPRHKITKRGQNVTFRCDPISEHNRLYWYRQTLGQGPEFLTYFQNEAQLEKSRLLSDRFSAERPKGSFSTLEIQRTEQGDSAMYLCASSFPTGRTNTGELFFGEGSRLTVL.

This rearrangement joins TRBV28 to TRBJ2-4; D gene uncertain. The CDR3 extends over 15 amino acids. V was trimmed by 2 bases and J by 0 bases, leaving 8 bases between them. The germline V gene has CDR1 MDHEN and CDR2 SYDVKM. CDR3 nucleotide sequence: TGTGCCAGCAGTTTAGAAAGAAGAGCCAAAAACATTCAGTACTTC. Translating gives CASSLERRAKNIQYF.

V usage is TRBV11-2 and J usage is TRBJ1-2; the match to TRBD1 covers 10 bases. This CDR3 comprises 17 residues. Germline-derived CDR1 and CDR2 are SGHAT and FQNNGV. J lost 2 bases, V lost 5 bases, and 11 bases had no gene match. The CDR3 bases are TGTGCCAGCAGCCGTCTCATGGGGACAGGGGAAAACTATGGCTACACCTTC. As protein: CASSRLMGTGENYGYTF.

This rearrangement joins TRBV2 to TRBJ2-7; TRBD1 matches 8 bases. CDR1 and CDR2 (germline): SNHLY, FYNNEI. The CDR3 sequence is 14 residues long. The V and J ends lost 6 bases and 5 bases, in that order; junction bases with no gene match: 9. The CDR3, as DNA: TGTGCCAGCAGCAGGGGGCACTCAGTCGACGAGCAGTACTTC. It encodes CASSRGHSVDEQYF.

This rearrangement joins TRBV7-2 to TRBJ2-2; D not certain. The germline gives CDR1 SGHTA, CDR2 FQGNSA. The V end lost 7 bases, the J end lost 7 bases, and 7 bases lay between the germline ends. The CDR3 is made up of 11 amino acids. CDR3 loop: CASNSYGELFF. The CDR3 nucleotides read TGTGCCAGCAATTCCTACGGGGAGCTGTTTTTT.

For this clone: Distinct nucleotide sequences in the sample also encode this CDR3. The chain couples TRBV19 to TRBJ1-5; D is unresolved. The V end lost 0 bases, the J end lost 6 bases, and 9 bases lay between the germline ends. The germline CDR1 and CDR2 sequences are LNHDA and SQIVND (reference sequence). This CDR3 has 14 amino acids. CDR3: CASSIEEGGQPQHF. The CDR3 DNA sequence: TGTGCCAGTAGTATAGAGGAGGGAGGTCAGCCCCAGCATTTT.

This rearrangement joins TRBV9 to TRBJ2-1; D gene unclear. Trimming stripped 3 bases from V and 7 bases from J, with 5 bases between. CDR3 length: 11 residues. Germline CDR1 and CDR2: SGDLS and YYNGEE. In nucleotides, the CDR3 is TGTGCCAGCAGCGGCAGTAATGAGCAGTTCTTC. This codes for CASSGSNEQFF.

The V call is TRBV25-1, the J call TRBJ2-5; D gene ambiguous. Trimming left V 6 bases short and J 2 bases short, with 10 bases between. The length of the CDR3 is 13 residues. Germline-derived CDR1 and CDR2 are MGHDK and SYGVNS. For the CDR3, the DNA is TGTGCCAGCAGGAACAGCGATCAAGAGACCCAGTACTTC. It encodes CASRNSDQETQYF. The entire variable domain, with the rest obtained from reference TRBV25-1 and TRBJ2-5, is as follows: EADIYQTPRYLVIGTGKKITLECSQTMGHDKMYWYQQDPGMELHLIHYSYGVNSTEKGDLSSESTVSRIRTEHFPLTLESARPSHTSQYLCASRNSDQETQYFGPGTRLLVL.